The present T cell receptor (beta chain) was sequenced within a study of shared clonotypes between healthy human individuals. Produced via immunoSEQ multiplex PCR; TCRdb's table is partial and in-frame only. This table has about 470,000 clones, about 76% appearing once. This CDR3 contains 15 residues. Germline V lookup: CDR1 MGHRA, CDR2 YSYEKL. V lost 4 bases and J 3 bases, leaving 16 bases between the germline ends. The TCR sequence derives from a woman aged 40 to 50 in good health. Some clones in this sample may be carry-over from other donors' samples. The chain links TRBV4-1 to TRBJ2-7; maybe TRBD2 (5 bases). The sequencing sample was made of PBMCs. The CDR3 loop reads CASSPQPEGFYEQYF. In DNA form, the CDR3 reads TGCGCCAGCAGCCCCCAGCCCGAGGGTTTCTACGAGCAGTACTTC.